The 26 T cell receptor beta chains below come from one sample, sequenced in a study of shared clonotypes between healthy human individuals. Assay: immunoSEQ multiplex PCR; the TCRdb copy retains only in-frame clones and omits some. The table lists hundreds of thousands of clones, around 67% of them singletons. What was sequenced was memory CD4+ T cells sorted from blood. Subset specified: CD45RA-negative fraction. The receptors come from a woman aged 25 to 45 in good health.

V is TRBV28 and J is TRBJ2-1, with 10 positions matching TRBD2. Germline V gene lookup returns CDR1 MDHEN and CDR2 SYDVKM. The CDR3 extends over 16 amino acids. V lost 3 bases and J lost 6; bases outside the gene matches: 8. The CDR3 DNA is TGTGCCAGCAGTTTTACAGCTAGCGGGAGTCGCAATGAGCAGTTCTTC. It translates to CASSFTASGSRNEQFF.

This chain connects TRBV4-2 to TRBJ2-3; D may match TRBD1 or TRBD2 (6 bases each). V shed 1 base and J shed 2 bases, with 13 bases lying between them. The length of the CDR3 is 16 residues. Germline assignment: CDR1 LGHNA and CDR2 YNFKEQ. Here the CDR3 DNA reads TGTGCCAGCAGCCAAGTCGGAGGGGGGTTCACAGATACGCAGTATTTT. Translation: CASSQVGGGFTDTQYF.

Concerning this clone: A much larger clone sits a single nucleotide away, making a read error possible. V and J are TRBV5-1 and TRBJ2-2, with 9 bases lining up with TRBD1. Trimming at V came to 2 bases and at J to 6 bases, leaving 5 bases not matched to a gene. CDR3 length: 15 amino acids. Germline values: CDR1 SGHRS, CDR2 YFSETQ. CDR3 in amino acids: CASSFGDRDSGELFF. The CDR3 region has the DNA TGCGCCAGCAGCTTTGGGGACAGGGATTCCGGGGAGCTGTTTTTT.

The chain recombines TRBV2 with TRBJ2-3; 8 nucleotides line up with TRBD2. V dropped 3 bases and J dropped 1; count of bases not matched to a gene: 6. Germline CDR1 and CDR2: SNHLY and FYNNEI. The CDR3 covers 16 residues. DNA of the CDR3: TGTGCCAGCAGTGACGGGAGGGGATTCGGCACAGATACGCAGTATTTT. Translated: CASSDGRGFGTDTQYF.

The chain carries TRBV19 and TRBJ2-2; D unclear. Germline CDR1 is LNHDA and CDR2 is SQIVND (reference sequence). With 4 bases removed from V and 6 bases from J, the gap between germline ends came to 12 bases. The CDR3 is 14 residues long. CDR3 DNA: TGTGCCAGTAGTAAGGACCTTGGGGCCGGGGAGCTGTTTTTT. Residues: CASSKDLGAGELFF.

DNA for the CDR3: TGTGCCAGCAGCCTCGGGCTAGCGGGAGGTGAGCAGTTCTTC. Translating gives CASSLGLAGGEQFF. This chain connects TRBV11-2 to TRBJ2-1; 11 bases are shared with TRBD2. Per germline, CDR1 SGHAT and CDR2 FQNNGV. The length of the CDR3 is 14 residues. J lost 9 bases, V lost 5 bases, and 6 bases had no gene match.

As concerns this clone: One end of the junction does not line up with germline, which may come from a read error. This sample includes further DNA sequences coding for the same CDR3. The chain uses TRBV11-2 and TRBJ1-5; D not certain. CDR3 length: 13 amino acids. From germline, CDR1 is SGHAT and CDR2 FQNNGV. CDR3 sequence: CASSLDRTQPQHF. The CDR3, as DNA: TGTGCCAGCAGCCTAGACCGGACTCAGCCCCAGCATTTT.

The V gene is TRBV5-4, the J gene TRBJ2-3; D remains ambiguous. This CDR3 spans 12 amino acids. Germline V lookup: CDR1 SGHNT, CDR2 YYREEE (reference sequence). V was trimmed by 3 bases and J by 2 bases, leaving 4 bases between them. CDR3 nucleotide sequence: TGTGCCAGCAGCTCCTTCACAGATACGCAGTATTTT. Its translation: CASSSFTDTQYF.

The rearrangement joins TRBV4-2 to TRBJ2-3, with D uncertain. CDR1 is LGHNA and CDR2 is YNFKEQ in the germline V gene. Trimming pared 1 base from V and 6 bases from J, leaving 8 bases between. The CDR3 has 13 amino acids. DNA of the CDR3: TGTGCCAGCAGCCAAGCTGAGAGCGATACGCAGTATTTT. This gives the protein CASSQAESDTQYF.

This chain uses TRBV2 with TRBJ2-7, with 8 bases aligning to TRBD1. Germline loops: CDR1 SNHLY, CDR2 FYNNEI. V shed 5 bases, J shed 3 bases, and the junction held 6 bases outside the gene matches. CDR3 length: 14 residues. DNA of the CDR3: TGTGCCAGCAGTTTGGGACAGGCGCTCTACGAGCAGTACTTC. Its protein product is CASSLGQALYEQYF. Filled out from reference TRBV2 and TRBJ2-7, the complete variable domain reads EPEVTQTPSHQVTQMGQEVILRCVPISNHLYFYWYRQILGQKVEFLVSFYNNEISEKSEIFDDQFSVERPDGSNFTLKIRSTKLEDSAMYFCASSLGQALYEQYFGPGTRLTVT.

The chain carries TRBV7-8 and TRBJ1-1; D is undetermined. This CDR3 has 13 amino acids. Deletions cut 1 base from V and 7 bases from J, with 10 bases between. The germline CDR1 and CDR2 sequences are SGHVS and FQNEAQ. The CDR3 sequence is CASSLGGTGEAFF. The CDR3 nucleotides are TGTGCCAGCAGCTTAGGAGGAACTGGTGAAGCTTTCTTT.

For the CDR3, the DNA is TGCGCCAGCAGCCTTCAGGGGGCCGGGTACGAGCAGTACTTC. Amino acids: CASSLQGAGYEQYF. The genes are TRBV4-1 and TRBJ2-7; 8 positions agree with TRBD1. Germline CDR1 is MGHRA and CDR2 is YSYEKL. With 4 bases clipped from V and 4 bases from J, the junction kept 6 bases outside the gene matches. The CDR3 loop spans 14 amino acids.

The chain has TRBV2 and TRBJ2-1, with D possibly matching TRBD2 (5 bases). The V gene's germline CDR1 is SNHLY and CDR2 FYNNEI. This CDR3 has 15 amino acids. V gave up 2 bases and J gave up 5 bases, with 13 bases separating them. CDR3 residues: CASSEWLAGNNEQFF. The CDR3 DNA is TGTGCCAGCAGTGAATGGCTAGCAGGCAACAATGAGCAGTTCTTC.

The chain couples TRBV7-9 to TRBJ1-5, with D perhaps TRBD1 (6 bases). The CDR3 sequence is 15 residues long. Between the trimmed V and J ends, which lost 3 bases and 5 bases, there was a span of 14 bases. Germline CDR1 is SEHNR and CDR2 is FQNEAQ (reference sequence). This CDR3 reads CASSLDSGAYQPQHF. The CDR3 DNA follows: TGTGCCAGCAGCTTGGATTCGGGGGCTTATCAGCCCCAGCATTTT.

V gene TRBV10-3 combines with J gene TRBJ2-7; 7 bases match TRBD2. CDR3 size: 17 residues. Trimming took 2 bases from V and 2 from J; bases not matched to a gene: 12. The germline CDR1 and CDR2 sequences are ENHRY and SYGVKD. CDR3 in amino acids: CAISEDGLGGGPYEQYF. The CDR3 DNA reads as TGTGCCATCAGTGAGGACGGGTTGGGGGGAGGGCCCTACGAGCAGTACTTC.

As regards this clone: Possible read error: a much larger clone is one base away. J is TRBJ1-5 and V is TRBV4-1, with no clear D. Germline CDR1 is MGHRA and CDR2 is YSYEKL. Trimming removed 5 bases at V and 0 bases at J, with 8 bases between. There are 14 residues in the CDR3. The CDR3 protein is CASSLDDSNQPQHF. CDR3 coding DNA: TGCGCCAGCAGCTTGGATGATAGCAATCAGCCCCAGCATTTT.

The chain uses TRBV30 and TRBJ1-1; TRBD1 might be the D (6 bases). This CDR3 spans 15 amino acids. CDR1 is GTSNPN and CDR2 is SVGIG in the germline V gene (reference sequence). V was trimmed by 3 bases and J by 2 bases, leaving 16 bases between them. The CDR3: CAWSSLGHLNTEAFF. CDR3 in DNA: TGTGCCTGGAGCTCCCTGGGACACCTAAACACTGAAGCTTTCTTT.

The rearrangement joins TRBV5-1 to TRBJ2-6; D not certain. V was pared by 6 bases and J by 5 bases, with 12 bases between. The CDR3 consists of 14 residues. CDR1 and CDR2 from the germline V gene are SGHRS and YFSETQ. This CDR3 reads CASTKDARANVLTF. CDR3 in DNA: TGCGCCAGCACCAAGGATGCGAGGGCCAACGTCCTGACTTTC. Full variable domain (missing parts from reference TRBV5-1 and TRBJ2-6): KAGVTQTPRYLIKTRGQQVTLSCSPISGHRSVSWYQQTPGQGLQFLFEYFSETQRNKGNFPGRFSGRQFSNSRSEMNVSTLELGDSALYLCASTKDARANVLTFGAGSRLTVL.

The chain uses TRBV30 and TRBJ1-5, with TRBD1 as a possible D gene (6 bases). Germline values: CDR1 GTSNPN, CDR2 SVGIG (reference sequence). The V and J ends lost 0 bases and 3 bases respectively, with 12 bases between them. CDR3 size: 15 residues. The CDR3 nucleotides read TGTGCCTGGAGTGTAGGGGACAACGACAATCAGCCCCAGCATTTT. Amino acid sequence: CAWSVGDNDNQPQHF. Full variable domain (rest looked up from reference TRBV30 and TRBJ1-5): SQTIHQWPATLVQPVGSPLSLECTVEGTSNPNLYWYRQAAGRGLQLLFYSVGIGQISSEVPQNLSASRPQDRQFILSSKKLLLSDSGFYLCAWSVGDNDNQPQHFGDGTRLSIL.

This chain links TRBV15 with TRBJ1-1, with 8 bases identical to TRBD1. The CDR3 loop spans 11 amino acids. Germline CDR1 is LNHNV and CDR2 is YYDKDF (reference sequence). V shed 7 bases, J shed 9 bases, and the junction held 4 bases outside the gene matches. The CDR3 bases are TGTGCCACCAACAGGGGGAGCAAAGCTTTCTTT. Encoded protein: CATNRGSKAFF. The entire variable domain, with the rest obtained from reference TRBV15 and TRBJ1-1, is as follows: DAMVIQNPRYQVTQFGKPVTLSCSQTLNHNVMYWYQQKSSQAPKLLFHYYDKDFNNEADTPDNFQSRRPNTSFCFLDIRSPGLGDTAMYLCATNRGSKAFFGQGTRLTVV.

The CDR3 region has the DNA TGTGCCAGCAGTGACAGCGTGGGGAAGCAGTACTTC. It translates to CASSDSVGKQYF. The chain has TRBV6-4 and TRBJ2-7; unclear D gene. Germline CDR1 is MRHNA and CDR2 is SNTAGT. V gave up 2 bases and J gave up 8 bases, with 10 bases separating them. CDR3 length: 12 residues.

This clone has ten or more counts. J is TRBJ2-1 and V is TRBV11-3; weak D call: TRBD2 (5 bases). Germline CDR1 reads SGHNT; CDR2 reads YENEEA. The CDR3 sequence is 14 residues long. The V and J ends lost 1 base and 5 bases respectively, with 9 bases between them. The CDR3 loop reads CASSLGGYNNEQFF. In DNA form, the CDR3 reads TGTGCCAGCAGCTTAGGCGGGTATAACAATGAGCAGTTCTTC.

As regards this clone: A read error may be the cause here, since a much bigger clone is one base away. The same CDR3 also results from other DNA sequences found in this sample. The chain uses TRBV5-1 and TRBJ1-3, with D uncertain. Germline CDR1 is SGHRS and CDR2 is YFSETQ. The CDR3 consists of 15 residues. Between the trimmed V and J ends, which lost 4 bases and 0 bases, there was a span of 11 bases. The CDR3 reads CASSLGSGSGNTIYF. The CDR3 DNA follows: TGCGCCAGCAGCCTGGGATCAGGCTCTGGAAACACCATATATTTT.

The J gene is TRBJ1-5, the V gene TRBV11-2; D possibly corresponds to TRBD1 (5 bases). Germline loops: CDR1 SGHAT, CDR2 FQNNGV. The germline V and J ends were trimmed by 3 bases and 2 bases, with 8 bases remaining between them. This CDR3 has 14 amino acids. The CDR3 loop reads CASSFQGGNQPQHF. The CDR3 DNA sequence: TGTGCCAGCAGCTTCCAGGGTGGCAATCAGCCCCAGCATTTT.

The chain carries TRBV7-6 and TRBJ2-3, with D hard to call. Trimming took off 5 bases at V and 4 bases at J, with 10 bases between the two ends. CDR3 length: 13 residues. The germline V gene has CDR1 SGHVS and CDR2 FNYEAQ. Written as DNA, the CDR3 is TGTGCCAGCAGCCCGGCGCATTCAGATACGCAGTATTTT. Its protein is CASSPAHSDTQYF. The variable domain in full, with the rest retrieved from reference TRBV7-6 and TRBJ2-3, is GAGVSQSPRYKVTKRGQDVALRCDPISGHVSLYWYRQALGQGPEFLTYFNYEAQQDKSGLPNDRFSAERPEGSISTLTIQRTEQRDSAMYRCASSPAHSDTQYFGPGTRLTVL.

V and J are TRBV28 and TRBJ2-5; TRBD1 aligns across 7 bases. The CDR3 totals 18 residues. With 7 bases clipped from V and 2 bases from J, the junction kept 19 bases outside the gene matches. Germline assignment: CDR1 MDHEN and CDR2 SYDVKM. CDR3 DNA: TGTGCCAGCATCCCCTCCCCGGGACAGAAAAGTTTACAAGAGACCCAGTACTTC. It yields the protein CASIPSPGQKSLQETQYF.